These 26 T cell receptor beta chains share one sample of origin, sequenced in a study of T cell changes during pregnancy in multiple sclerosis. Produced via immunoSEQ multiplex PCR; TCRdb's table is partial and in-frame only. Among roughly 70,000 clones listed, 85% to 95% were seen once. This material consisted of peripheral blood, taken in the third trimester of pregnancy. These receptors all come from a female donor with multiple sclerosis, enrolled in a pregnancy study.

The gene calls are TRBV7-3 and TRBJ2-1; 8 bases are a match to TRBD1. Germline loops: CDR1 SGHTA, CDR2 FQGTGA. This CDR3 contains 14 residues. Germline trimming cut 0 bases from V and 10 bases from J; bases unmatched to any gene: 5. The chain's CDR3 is CASSLTRGQNEQFF. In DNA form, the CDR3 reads TGTGCCAGCAGCTTAACCAGGGGGCAAAACGAGCAGTTCTTC.

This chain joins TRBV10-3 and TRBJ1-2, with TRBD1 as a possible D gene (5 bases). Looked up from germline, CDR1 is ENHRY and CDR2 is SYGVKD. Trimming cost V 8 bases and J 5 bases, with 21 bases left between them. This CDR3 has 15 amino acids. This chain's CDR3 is CAISGAEGSTYGYTF. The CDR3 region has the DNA TGTGCCATCTCTGGGGCGGAGGGTTCTACTTATGGCTACACCTTC.

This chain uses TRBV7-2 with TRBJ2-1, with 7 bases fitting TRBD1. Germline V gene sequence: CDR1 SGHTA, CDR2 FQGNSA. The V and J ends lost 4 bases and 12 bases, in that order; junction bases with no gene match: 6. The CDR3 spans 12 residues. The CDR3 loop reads CASSSDDRAQFF. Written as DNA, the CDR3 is TGTGCCAGCAGCTCGGACGACAGGGCGCAGTTCTTC.

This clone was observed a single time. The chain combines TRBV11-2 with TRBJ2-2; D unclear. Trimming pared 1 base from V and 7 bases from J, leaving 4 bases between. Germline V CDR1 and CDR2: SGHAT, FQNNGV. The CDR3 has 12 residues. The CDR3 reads CASSLVYGELFF. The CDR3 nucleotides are TGTGCCAGCAGCTTAGTGTACGGGGAGCTGTTTTTT.

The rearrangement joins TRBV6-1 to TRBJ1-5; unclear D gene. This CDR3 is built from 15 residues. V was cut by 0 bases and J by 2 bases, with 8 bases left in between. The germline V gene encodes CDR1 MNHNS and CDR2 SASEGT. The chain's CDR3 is CASSEALSGNQPQHF. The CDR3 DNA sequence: TGTGCCAGCAGTGAAGCGCTTTCGGGCAATCAGCCCCAGCATTTT.

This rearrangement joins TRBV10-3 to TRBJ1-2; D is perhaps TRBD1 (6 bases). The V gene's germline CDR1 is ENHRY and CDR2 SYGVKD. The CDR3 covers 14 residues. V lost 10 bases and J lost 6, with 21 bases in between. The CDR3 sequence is CATIDRTSANGYTF. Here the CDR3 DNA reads TGTGCCACGATCGACAGGACTTCCGCGAATGGCTACACCTTC.

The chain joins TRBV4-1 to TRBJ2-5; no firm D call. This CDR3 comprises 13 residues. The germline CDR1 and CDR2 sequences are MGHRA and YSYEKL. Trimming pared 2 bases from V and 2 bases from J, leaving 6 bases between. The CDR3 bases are TGCGCCAGCAGCCAAAACTCACAAGAGACCCAGTACTTC. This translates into CASSQNSQETQYF.

CDR3 amino acids: CAWSHRRTSGRNGEQYF. The CDR3 nucleotides are TGTGCCTGGAGTCATCGCCGGACTAGCGGGAGGAATGGCGAGCAGTACTTC. The V and J genes are TRBV30 and TRBJ2-7, with 14 bases identical to TRBD2. V lost 2 bases and J lost 6; bases outside the gene matches: 12. CDR1 and CDR2 from the germline V gene are GTSNPN and SVGIG (reference sequence). There are 17 residues in the CDR3.

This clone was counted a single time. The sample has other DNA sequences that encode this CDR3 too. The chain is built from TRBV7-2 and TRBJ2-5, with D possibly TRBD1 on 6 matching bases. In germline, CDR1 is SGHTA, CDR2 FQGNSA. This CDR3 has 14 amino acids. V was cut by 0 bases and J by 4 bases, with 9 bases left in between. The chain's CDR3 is CASSLAGGVETQYF. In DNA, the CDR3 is TGTGCCAGCAGCTTAGCTGGGGGCGTAGAGACCCAGTACTTC.

CDR3: CASSYPLQGGLHGYTF. The CDR3 bases are TGTGCCAGCAGTTACCCCCTACAGGGGGGCCTTCATGGCTACACCTTC. V gene TRBV6-5 combines with J gene TRBJ1-2, with 8 bases that match TRBD1. V was clipped by 2 bases and J by 6 bases; unmatched bases: 11. The CDR3 loop spans 16 amino acids. Germline CDR1 is MNHEY and CDR2 is SVGAGI.

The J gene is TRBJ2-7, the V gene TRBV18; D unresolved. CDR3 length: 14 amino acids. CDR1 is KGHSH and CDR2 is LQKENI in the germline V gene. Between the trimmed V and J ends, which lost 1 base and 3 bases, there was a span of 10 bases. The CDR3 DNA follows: TGTGCCAGCTCACCACTTTCGGGTAACTACGAGCAGTACTTC. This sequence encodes CASSPLSGNYEQYF.

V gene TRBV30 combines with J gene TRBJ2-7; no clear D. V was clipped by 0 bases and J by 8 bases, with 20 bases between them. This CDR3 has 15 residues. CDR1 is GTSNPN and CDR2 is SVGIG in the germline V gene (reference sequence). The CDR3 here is CAWSVRGAPTDQQYF. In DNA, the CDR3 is TGTGCCTGGAGTGTACGCGGTGCGCCCACTGATCAGCAGTACTTC.

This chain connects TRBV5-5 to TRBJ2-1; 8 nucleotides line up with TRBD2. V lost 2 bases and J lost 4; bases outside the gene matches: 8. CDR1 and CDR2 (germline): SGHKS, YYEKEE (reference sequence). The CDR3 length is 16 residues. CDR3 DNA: TGTGCCAGCAGCTTATTAGAGTCTAGCGGGTACAATGAGCAGTTCTTC. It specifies CASSLLESSGYNEQFF.

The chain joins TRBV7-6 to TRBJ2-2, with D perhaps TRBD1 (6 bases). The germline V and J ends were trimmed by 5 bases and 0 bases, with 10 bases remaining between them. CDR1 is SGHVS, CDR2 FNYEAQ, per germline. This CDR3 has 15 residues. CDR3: CASSQQGPNTGELFF. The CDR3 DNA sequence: TGTGCCAGCAGCCAACAGGGCCCGAACACCGGGGAGCTGTTTTTT.

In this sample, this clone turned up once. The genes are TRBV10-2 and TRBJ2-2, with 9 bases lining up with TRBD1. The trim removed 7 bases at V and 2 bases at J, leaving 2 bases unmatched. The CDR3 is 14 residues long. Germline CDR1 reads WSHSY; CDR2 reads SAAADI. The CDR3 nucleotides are TGCGCCAGCAAGGGACAGGGTAACACCGGGGAGCTGTTTTTT. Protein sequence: CASKGQGNTGELFF.

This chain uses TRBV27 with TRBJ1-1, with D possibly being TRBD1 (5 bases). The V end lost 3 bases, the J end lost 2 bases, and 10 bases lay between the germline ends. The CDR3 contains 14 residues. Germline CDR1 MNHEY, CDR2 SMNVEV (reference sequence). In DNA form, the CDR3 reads TGTGCCAGCAGTTTCGGGGGTGTTAACACTGAAGCTTTCTTT. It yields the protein CASSFGGVNTEAFF.

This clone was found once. The DNA of the CDR3 is TGCAGCGTTGCATCAGGGGCATCGGACACTGAAGCTTTCTTT. Translation: CSVASGASDTEAFF. The chain combines TRBV29-1 with TRBJ1-1; a possible D gene is TRBD1 (6 bases). Germline-derived CDR1 and CDR2 are SQVTM and ANQGSEA. The CDR3 runs 14 residues. The V gene lost 4 bases and the J gene lost 3 bases, with 15 bases spanning the gap.

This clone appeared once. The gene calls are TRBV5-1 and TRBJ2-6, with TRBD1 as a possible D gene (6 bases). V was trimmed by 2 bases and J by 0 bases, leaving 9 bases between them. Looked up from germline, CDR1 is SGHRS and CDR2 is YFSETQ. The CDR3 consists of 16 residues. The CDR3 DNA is TGCGCCAGCAGCTTCTTACAGGGCTCTGGGGCCAACGTCCTGACTTTC. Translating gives CASSFLQGSGANVLTF.

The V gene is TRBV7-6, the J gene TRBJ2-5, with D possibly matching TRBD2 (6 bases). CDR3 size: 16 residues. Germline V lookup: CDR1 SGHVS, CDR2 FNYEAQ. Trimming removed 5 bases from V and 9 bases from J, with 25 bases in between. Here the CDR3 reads CASSPPPASALFSQYF. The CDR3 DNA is TGTGCCAGCAGCCCCCCCCCAGCTAGCGCTTTATTTTCCCAGTACTTC. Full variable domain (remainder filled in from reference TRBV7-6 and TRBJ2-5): GAGVSQSPRYKVTKRGQDVALRCDPISGHVSLYWYRQALGQGPEFLTYFNYEAQQDKSGLPNDRFSAERPEGSISTLTIQRTEQRDSAMYRCASSPPPASALFSQYFGPGTRLLVL.

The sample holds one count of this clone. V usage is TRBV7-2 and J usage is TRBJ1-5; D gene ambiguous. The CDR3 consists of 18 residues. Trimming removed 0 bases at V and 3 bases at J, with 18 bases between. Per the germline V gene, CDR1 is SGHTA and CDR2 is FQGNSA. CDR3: CASSLARSSRQNNQPQHF. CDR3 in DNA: TGTGCCAGCAGCTTAGCGAGATCCTCGAGACAAAACAATCAGCCCCAGCATTTT.

The CDR3 region is CASRHRTSSYNEQFF. The DNA for the CDR3 is TGTGCCAGCAGACACCGGACTAGTTCCTACAATGAGCAGTTCTTC. The rearrangement joins TRBV5-8 to TRBJ2-1; 7 nucleotides line up with TRBD2. The trim removed 5 bases at V and 1 base at J, leaving 6 bases unmatched. Germline CDR1 SGHTS, CDR2 YDEGEE. The CDR3 has 15 amino acids. Using reference TRBV5-8 and TRBJ2-1 for the parts outside the CDR3, the full variable domain is EAGVTQSPTHLIKTRGQQATLRCSPISGHTSVYWYQQALGLGLQFLLWYDEGEERNRGNFPPRFSGRQFPNYSSELNVNALELEDSALYLCASRHRTSSYNEQFFGPGTRLTVL.

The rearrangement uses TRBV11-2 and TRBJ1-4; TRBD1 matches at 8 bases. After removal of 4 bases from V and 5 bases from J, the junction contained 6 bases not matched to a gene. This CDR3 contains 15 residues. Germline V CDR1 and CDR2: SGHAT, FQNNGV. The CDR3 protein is CASSSTGGWNEKLFF. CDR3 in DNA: TGTGCCAGCAGCTCCACAGGGGGATGGAATGAAAAACTGTTTTTT.

The CDR3 loop reads CASDRANTEAFF. The CDR3 nucleotides are TGCGCCAGCGACAGGGCGAACACTGAAGCTTTCTTT. The chain employs TRBV5-1 and TRBJ1-1, with TRBD1 matching 7 bases. This CDR3 contains 12 residues. The V segment lost 7 bases and the J segment 1 base; nucleotides outside the gene matches: 1. Germline V gene sequence: CDR1 SGHRS, CDR2 YFSETQ.

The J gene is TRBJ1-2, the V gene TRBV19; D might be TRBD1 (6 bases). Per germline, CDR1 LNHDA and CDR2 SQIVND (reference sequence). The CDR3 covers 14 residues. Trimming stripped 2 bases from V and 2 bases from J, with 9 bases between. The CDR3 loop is CASSISGTNYGYTF. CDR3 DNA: TGTGCCAGTAGTATATCGGGGACAAACTATGGCTACACCTTC.

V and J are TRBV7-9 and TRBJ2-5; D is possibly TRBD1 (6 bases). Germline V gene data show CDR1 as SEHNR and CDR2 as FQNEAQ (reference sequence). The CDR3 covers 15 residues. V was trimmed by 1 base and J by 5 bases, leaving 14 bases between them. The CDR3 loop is CASSLGPGAGETQYF. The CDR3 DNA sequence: TGTGCCAGCAGCTTAGGTCCAGGGGCAGGGGAGACCCAGTACTTC.

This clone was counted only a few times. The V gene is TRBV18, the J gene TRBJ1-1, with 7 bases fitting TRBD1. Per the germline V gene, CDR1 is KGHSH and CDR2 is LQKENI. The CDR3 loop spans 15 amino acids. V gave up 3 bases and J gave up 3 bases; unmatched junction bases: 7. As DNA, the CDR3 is TGTGCCAGCTCACCCCGAGAGGGGGCGGACACTGAAGCTTTCTTT. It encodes CASSPREGADTEAFF. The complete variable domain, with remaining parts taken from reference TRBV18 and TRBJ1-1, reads NAGVMQNPRHLVRRRGQEARLRCSPMKGHSHVYWYRQLPEEGLKFMVYLQKENIIDESGMPKERFSAEFPKEGPSILRIQQVVRGDSAAYFCASSPREGADTEAFFGQGTRLTVV.